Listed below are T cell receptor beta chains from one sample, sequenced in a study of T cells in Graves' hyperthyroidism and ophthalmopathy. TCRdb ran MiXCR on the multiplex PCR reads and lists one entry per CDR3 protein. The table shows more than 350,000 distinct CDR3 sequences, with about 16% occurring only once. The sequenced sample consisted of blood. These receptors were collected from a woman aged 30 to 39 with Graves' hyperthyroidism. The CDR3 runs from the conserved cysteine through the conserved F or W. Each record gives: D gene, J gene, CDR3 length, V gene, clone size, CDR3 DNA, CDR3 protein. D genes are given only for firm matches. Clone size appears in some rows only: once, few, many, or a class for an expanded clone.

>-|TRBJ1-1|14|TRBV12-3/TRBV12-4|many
TGTGCCAGCAGGCTTGAGGGTGGAGCCACTGAAGCTTTCTTT
CASRLEGGATEAFF
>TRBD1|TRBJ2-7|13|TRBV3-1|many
TGTGCCAGCAGCCAGGACAGGTTCTACGAGCAGTACTTC
CASSQDRFYEQYF
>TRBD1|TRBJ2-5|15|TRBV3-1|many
TGTGCCAGCAGCCCTCTACAGACAGGGCGAGAGACCCAGTACTTC
CASSPLQTGRETQYF
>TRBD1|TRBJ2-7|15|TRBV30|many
TGTGCCTGGAGTTCTCTCGGGACAGGGCCCTACGAGCAGTACTTC
CAWSSLGTGPYEQYF
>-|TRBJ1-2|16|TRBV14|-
TGTGCCAGCAGCCAAGTGCTTGGGGGACCCCTCTATGGCTACACCTTC
CASSQVLGGPLYGYTF
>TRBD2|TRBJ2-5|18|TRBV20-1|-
TGCAGTGCTGTAACCGGGACTAGCGGGAGAGGAGGTGGAGAGACCCAGTACTTC
CSAVTGTSGRGGGETQYF
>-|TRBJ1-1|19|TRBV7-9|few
TGTGCCAGCAGCTTATTTACGGTGAGGACCGAGGCGGGGGGCACTGAAGCTTTCTTT
CASSLFTVRTEAGGTEAFF
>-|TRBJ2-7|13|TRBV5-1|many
TGCGCCAGCAGCTTGGTACCGGCCGTAGAGCAGTACTTC
CASSLVPAVEQYF
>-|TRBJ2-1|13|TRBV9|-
TGTGCCAGCAGCTCCAACGGGATCGATGAGCAGTTCTTC
CASSSNGIDEQFF
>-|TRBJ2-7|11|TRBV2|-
TGTGCCAGCAATACTCTCTACGAGCAGTACTTC
CASNTLYEQYF
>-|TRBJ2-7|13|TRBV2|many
TGTGCCAGCAGTCCTGACAGGTCCTACGAGCAGTACTTC
CASSPDRSYEQYF
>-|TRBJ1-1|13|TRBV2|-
TGTGCCAACTCACAGCAGGTGAACACTGAAGCTTTCTTT
CANSQQVNTEAFF
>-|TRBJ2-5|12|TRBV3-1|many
TGTGCCAGCAGCCAAGTCTTGGAGACCCAGTACTTC
CASSQVLETQYF
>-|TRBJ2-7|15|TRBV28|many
TGTGCCAGCAGTTTGAGTACGGGAGTTTCCTACGAGCAGTACTTC
CASSLSTGVSYEQYF
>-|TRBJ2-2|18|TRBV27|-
TGTGCCAGCAGTTTATATGGGTTTACGGGCGGCTACACCGGGGAGCTGTTTTTT
CASSLYGFTGGYTGELFF
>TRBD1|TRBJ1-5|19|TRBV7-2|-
TGTGCCAGCAGCTTAGCGGCCGGGACAGGGGTATATAGCAATCAGCCCCAGCATTTT
CASSLAAGTGVYSNQPQHF
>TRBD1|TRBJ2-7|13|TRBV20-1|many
TGCAGTCCCCAATCCGGGACAGCCTACGAGCAGTACTTC
CSPQSGTAYEQYF
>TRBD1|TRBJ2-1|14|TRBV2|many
TGTGCCAGCAGTAACCGCGAAAACAGGGGCGAGCAGTTCTTC
CASSNRENRGEQFF
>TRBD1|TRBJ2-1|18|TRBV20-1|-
TGCAGTGCTAGAGACATCGGAGGGGGGACAGGGGAGGGCAATGAGCAGTTCTTC
CSARDIGGGTGEGNEQFF
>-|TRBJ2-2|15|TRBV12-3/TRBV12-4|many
TGTGCCAGCACCCCGATTCTGGGGGCCGGCGGGGAGCTGTTTTTT
CASTPILGAGGELFF
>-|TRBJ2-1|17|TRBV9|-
TGTGCCAGCAGCGTAACAAGCGGGCCCTCTTCCTACAATGAGCAGTTCTTC
CASSVTSGPSSYNEQFF
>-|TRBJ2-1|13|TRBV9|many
TGTGCCAGCCGGGCCTACTCCTACAATGAGCAGTTCTTC
CASRAYSYNEQFF
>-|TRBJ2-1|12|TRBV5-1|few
TGCGCCAGCAGCATGGCTTTCAATGAGCAGTTCTTC
CASSMAFNEQFF
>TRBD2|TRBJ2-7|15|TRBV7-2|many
TGTGCCAGCAGAAAAACCCCACTAGCGGGCCACGAGCAGTACTTC
CASRKTPLAGHEQYF
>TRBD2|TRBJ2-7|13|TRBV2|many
TGTGCCAGCAGTGACGGACTAGCGGCCGAGCAGTACTTC
CASSDGLAAEQYF
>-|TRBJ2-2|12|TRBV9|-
TGTGCCAGCAGCGTATTGAGCGGGGAGCTGTTTTTT
CASSVLSGELFF
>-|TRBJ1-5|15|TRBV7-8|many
TGTGCCAGCAGCTTAGATCAGGGGAAGAATCAGCCCCAGCATTTT
CASSLDQGKNQPQHF
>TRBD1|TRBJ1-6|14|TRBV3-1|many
TGTGCCAGCAGCTCGGACAGGATCAATTCACCCCTCCACTTT
CASSSDRINSPLHF
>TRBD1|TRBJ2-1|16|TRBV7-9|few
TGTGCCAGCAGCCCCGGGACAGGGGAACGCTACAATGAGCAGTTCTTC
CASSPGTGERYNEQFF
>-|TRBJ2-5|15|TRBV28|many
TGTGCCAGCAGTATCCCCCTCGGGGCCCAAGAGACCCAGTACTTC
CASSIPLGAQETQYF
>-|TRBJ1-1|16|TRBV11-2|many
TGTGCCAGCAGCTTAAGGGAGAATGGGAGAAACACTGAAGCTTTCTTT
CASSLRENGRNTEAFF
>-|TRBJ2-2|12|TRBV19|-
TGTGCCAGTACCCCCCTGACCGGGGAGCTGTTTTTT
CASTPLTGELFF
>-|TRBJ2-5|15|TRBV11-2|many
TGTGCCAGCAGCTTAGTACTAGCCCTTGGGGGGACCCAGTACTTC
CASSLVLALGGTQYF
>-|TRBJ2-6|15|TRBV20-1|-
TGCAGTGCTAGAAAACAGGGTTCTGGGGCCAACGTCCTGACTTTC
CSARKQGSGANVLTF
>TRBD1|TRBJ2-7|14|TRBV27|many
TGTGCCAGCAGTTCCTCAGGGGGCCGGGGCGAGCAGTACTTC
CASSSSGGRGEQYF
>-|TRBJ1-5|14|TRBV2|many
TGTGCCAGGGGGGGAACCATGAAGAGTCAGCCCCAGCATTTT
CARGGTMKSQPQHF
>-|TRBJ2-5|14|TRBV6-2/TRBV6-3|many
TGTGCCAGCACCCCCCAGGTCGACGAAGAGACCCAGTACTTC
CASTPQVDEETQYF
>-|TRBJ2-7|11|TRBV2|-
TGTGCCAGCAGAAAACAGGTCGAGCAGTACTTC
CASRKQVEQYF
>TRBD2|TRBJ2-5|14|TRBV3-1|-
TGTGCCAGCAGCCAGCGGGAGTGGGGGGAGACCCAGTACTTC
CASSQREWGETQYF
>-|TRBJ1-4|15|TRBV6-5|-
TGTGCCAGCAGTTTCCAGGGGCTTTCTAATGAAAAACTGTTTTTT
CASSFQGLSNEKLFF
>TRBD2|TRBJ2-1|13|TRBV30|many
TGTGCCTGGAACCCCACTAGCGCCCGAGAGCAGTTCTTC
CAWNPTSAREQFF
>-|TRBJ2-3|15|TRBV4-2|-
TGTGCCAGCAGCCCAAGAATACAGAGCACAGATACGCAGTATTTT
CASSPRIQSTDTQYF
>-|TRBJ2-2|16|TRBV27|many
TGTGCCAGCAGTTTATGGGCAGGGGTTAACACCGGGGAGCTGTTTTTT
CASSLWAGVNTGELFF
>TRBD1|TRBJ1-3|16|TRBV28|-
TGTGCCAGCAGTGACTACAGGGGGACCTCTGGAAACACCATATATTTT
CASSDYRGTSGNTIYF
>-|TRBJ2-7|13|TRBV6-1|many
TGTGCCAGGCGGTCCAGGGACCCCTACGAGCAGTACTTC
CARRSRDPYEQYF
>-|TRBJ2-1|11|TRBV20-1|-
TGCAGTGCCAACGGCTACAATGAGCAGTTCTTC
CSANGYNEQFF
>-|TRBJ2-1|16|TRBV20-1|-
TGCAGTGCTCACAGAAGGGAGTATAGCTCCTACAATGAGCAGTTCTTC
CSAHRREYSSYNEQFF
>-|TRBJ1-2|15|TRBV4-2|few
TGTGCCAGCAGCCAAGGAAACTGGGCAGGGGCTGGCTACACCTTC
CASSQGNWAGAGYTF
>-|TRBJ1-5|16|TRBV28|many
TGTGCCAGCAGTTTAAGCGCCAGCTATAGCAATCAGCCCCAGCATTTT
CASSLSASYSNQPQHF
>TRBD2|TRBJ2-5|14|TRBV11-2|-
TGTGCCAGCAGCAATTGGGGGGAGGGGGAGACCCAGTACTTC
CASSNWGEGETQYF
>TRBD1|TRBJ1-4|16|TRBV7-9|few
TGTGCCAGCAGCCGAGGGACAGGGGGCGCGAGTGAAAAACTGTTTTTT
CASSRGTGGASEKLFF
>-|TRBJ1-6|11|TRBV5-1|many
TGCGCCAGCAGCTTGGGGGGAGACCTCCACTTT
CASSLGGDLHF
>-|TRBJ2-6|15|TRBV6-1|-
TGTGCCAGCAGTGAAAGGGGGGGTGGGGCCAACGTCCTGACTTTC
CASSERGGGANVLTF
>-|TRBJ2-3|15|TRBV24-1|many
TGTGCCACCAGTGACCCCCGGCGGTACATAGATACGCAGTATTTT
CATSDPRRYIDTQYF